A single T cell receptor beta chain is shown here with its context. Its specificity is unknown. Sequencing was performed with immunoSEQ multiplex PCR; in TCRdb, only in-frame clones are kept and a portion is missing. The sample has around 150,000 clones, around nine tenths seen once; the top ten hold 3% to 3.5%. Pooling of second doses given at about 4 or about 12 weeks was done. The CDR3 has 13 amino acids. V lost 8 bases, J lost 1 base, and 12 bases lay in between. Germline V CDR1 and CDR2: SGHVS, FNYEAQ. This record comes from a study of T cell responses to AZD1222 COVID-19 vaccine. Findings and caveats of the study: Spike-wide vaccine-associated CD4 TCRs dominated at 160-218 and 743-854. Seropositive at baseline were only a handful of AZD1222 recipients.

The receptor's source is an adult who received the AZD1222 COVID-19 vaccine. The sequences come from peripheral blood, collected 28 days after the second AZD1222 dose. The genes are TRBV7-6 and TRBJ2-7, with D uncertain. The DNA for the CDR3 is TGTGCCAGCGCCAAGGCGGAATCCTACGAGCAGTACTTC. Amino acid sequence: CASAKAESYEQYF. The full variable domain, its missing parts supplied by reference TRBV7-6 and TRBJ2-7, is GAGVSQSPRYKVTKRGQDVALRCDPISGHVSLYWYRQALGQGPEFLTYFNYEAQQDKSGLPNDRFSAERPEGSISTLTIQRTEQRDSAMYRCASAKAESYEQYFGPGTRLTVT.